These T cell receptor beta chains were read from a single sample in a study of blood T cell repertoires in COVID-19. Clones were read by immunoSEQ multiplex PCR, and TCRdb kept only the in-frame ones, dropping some. The sample lists roughly 110,000 clones, 80% to 85% seen once, with more than 4% in the top ten. The source material was peripheral blood. All receptors derive from a human donor in a cohort sampled during active COVID-19. The CDR3 runs from the conserved cysteine through the conserved F or W.

V gene	J gene	CDR3 length	CDR3 protein
TRBV19	TRBJ1-1	15	CASTPQAGGNTEAFF
TRBV21-1	TRBJ2-7	16	CASSKGDRGRGGEQYF
TRBV7-2	TRBJ2-7	14	CASSQGQGTYEQYF
TRBV27	TRBJ1-4	14	CASSLGGANEKLFF
TRBV27	TRBJ1-2	14	CASSLRTSAGVYTF
TRBV20-1	TRBJ1-2	14	CSASLPVSYYGYTF
TRBV3-1/TRBV3-2	TRBJ2-1	14	CASSQFGGGNEQFF
TRBV6-2/TRBV6-3	TRBJ2-1	18	CASSYSRERQTLNNEQFF
TRBV7-2	TRBJ2-3	13	CASSSDRADTQYF
TRBV7-8	TRBJ1-3	16	CASSLVWGTGGNTIYF
TRBV28	TRBJ1-5	18	CASSRQGGRKYSNQPQHF
TRBV19	TRBJ1-1	13	CASSPYRYTEAFF
TRBV7-9	TRBJ1-2	14	CASSFTGDGYGYTF
TRBV24-1	TRBJ2-1	16	CATSDEGGSSYNEQFF
TRBV30	TRBJ1-1	13	CAWGPRGNTEAFF
TRBV6-2/TRBV6-3	TRBJ2-3	15	CASSPLAGGTDTQYF
TRBV27	TRBJ2-3	16	CASSLRRTVSTDTQYF
TRBV19	TRBJ2-3	17	CASSIDQQYFRADTQYF
TRBV19	TRBJ2-3	18	CASSIGAGTSGSVYTQYF
TRBV19	TRBJ1-2	13	CASCEVRAYGYTF
TRBV30	TRBJ2-2	15	CAWRGSRGSTGELFF
TRBV5-5	TRBJ1-1	15	CASSLIWTGDTEAFF
TRBV28	TRBJ1-4	16	CASREQGATTNEKLFF
TRBV15	TRBJ2-1	15	CATSLDGRSYNEQFF
TRBV6-5	TRBJ2-7	15	CASSTADYKSYEQYF
TRBV3-1/TRBV3-2	TRBJ2-2	17	CASSQPALAGATGELFF
TRBV7-2	TRBJ2-1	13	CASTQKSYFEQFF
TRBV9	TRBJ2-1	15	CASSVEGLAGDEQFF
TRBV18	TRBJ1-2	11	CASSGDRTTTF
TRBV15	TRBJ2-1	15	CATSGTSGSLAEQFF
TRBV3-1/TRBV3-2	TRBJ1-2	16	CASSDLPGQGNYGYTF
TRBV7-9	TRBJ2-1	12	CASSLALGEQFF
TRBV10-2	TRBJ1-6	19	CASSEEDAVVSSYNSPLHF
TRBV9	TRBJ2-1	15	CASSVLGAAYNEQFF
TRBV5-4	TRBJ2-1	17	CASSPTGAGVSYNEQFF
TRBV20-1	TRBJ2-3	16	CSASPPLAGRPDTQYF
TRBV9	TRBJ2-7	15	CASSVHRGGPYEQYF
TRBV19	TRBJ2-7	14	CASSIGTGTYEQYF
TRBV4-3	TRBJ2-1	17	CASSQDRQGAYYNEQFF
TRBV7-2	TRBJ1-5	15	CASSLAEGVNQPQHF
TRBV3-1/TRBV3-2	TRBJ2-3	16	CASSPSSGRGLRTQYF
TRBV9	TRBJ2-5	13	CASSVGLEGTQYF